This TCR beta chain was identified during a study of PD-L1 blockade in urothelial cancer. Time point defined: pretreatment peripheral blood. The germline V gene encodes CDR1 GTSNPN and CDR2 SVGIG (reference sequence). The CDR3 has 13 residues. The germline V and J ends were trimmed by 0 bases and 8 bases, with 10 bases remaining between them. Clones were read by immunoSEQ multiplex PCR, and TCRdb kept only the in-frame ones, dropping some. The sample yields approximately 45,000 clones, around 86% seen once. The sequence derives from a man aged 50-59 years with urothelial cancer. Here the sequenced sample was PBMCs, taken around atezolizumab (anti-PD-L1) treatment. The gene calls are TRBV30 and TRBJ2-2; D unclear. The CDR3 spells CAWSVSGLGELFF. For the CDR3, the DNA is TGTGCCTGGAGTGTATCAGGATTGGGGGAGCTGTTTTTT.